There are a few counts of the clone carrying this TCR beta chain. Its cognate antigen is unknown. The authors ran a second PCR of roughly 6 to 12 cycles using a sample-barcoded 5' primer and a J-beta primer mix. Through a template-switch adaptor with 12 random nucleotides, each cDNA molecule received a tag. TCRdb called the 5' RACE reads again in MiXCR, with one record for every CDR3 protein. The data contain around 1.5 million distinct CDR3 sequences, roughly a third of them singletons. CDR1 is SEHNR, CDR2 FQNEAQ, per germline (reference sequence). V lost 7 bases, J lost 5 bases, and 13 bases lay in between. The CDR3 runs 13 residues. The data originate from a study of blood T cells in healthy people across ages. General study findings and limits: It was not known whether donors were CMV positive (a possible confounder of expanded clonotype changes). While age rose, TCR beta diversity per million T cells dropped in a roughly linear way. Conclusively comparing naive with antigen-experienced cells was impossible with unsorted PBMCs.

The chain has TRBV7-9 and TRBJ2-3, with D unresolved. This sequence was found in a woman younger than 45 in good health. Sequencing was done on a sample of blood. The CDR3 nucleotides read TGTGCCAGCATCCACGTAGAGCGAGATACGCAGTATTTT. Its protein is CASIHVERDTQYF. The full variable domain, completed using reference TRBV7-9 and TRBJ2-3, is DTGVSQNPRHKITKRGQNVTFRCDPISEHNRLYWYRQTLGQGPEFLTYFQNEAQLEKSRLLSDRFSAERPKGSFSTLEIQRTEQGDSAMYLCASIHVERDTQYFGPGTRLTVL.